Each of the 25 T cell receptor beta chains below was sequenced from the same sample in a study of blood T cell repertoires in COVID-19. The protocol was immunoSEQ multiplex PCR, while the TCRdb copy is restricted to in-frame clones and leaves out a portion. In the table there are hundreds of thousands of clones, roughly 89% of which are singletons. Sequencing used PBMCs or T cells enriched from blood (not recorded which). The receptors derive from a woman in her thirties who had recovered from COVID-19.

This clone was seen once. The V gene is TRBV2, the J gene TRBJ1-2; 8 bases align to TRBD1. The junction had 12 bases not matched to a gene; V was cut back by 2 bases and J by 13 bases. This CDR3 has 14 residues. Germline V gene data show CDR1 as SNHLY and CDR2 as FYNNEI. The CDR3 protein is CASSERGQGPVGTF. DNA for the CDR3: TGTGCCAGCAGTGAAAGAGGACAGGGTCCGGTGGGCACCTTC.

The gene calls are TRBV6-5 and TRBJ2-1; 10 nucleotides match TRBD2. V was clipped by 2 bases and J by 6 bases; unmatched bases: 7. The germline V gene has CDR1 MNHEY and CDR2 SVGAGI. The CDR3 has 16 amino acids. For the CDR3, the DNA is TGTGCCAGCAGTTACCCGGGACTAGCGACCTCCAATGAGCAGTTCTTC. It codes for CASSYPGLATSNEQFF.

The CDR3 DNA reads TGCGCCAGCAGCCAACCCAGTGAAGCCAAAAACATTCAGTACTTC. It translates to CASSQPSEAKNIQYF. The gene calls are TRBV4-1 and TRBJ2-4, with D unclear. Germline V CDR1 and CDR2: MGHRA, YSYEKL. V lost 2 bases to trimming and J lost 0 bases, with 8 bases between them. This CDR3 contains 15 residues.

V is TRBV5-6 and J is TRBJ2-7; 7 bases fit TRBD1. Germline V gene data show CDR1 as SGHDT and CDR2 as YYEEEE. The CDR3 consists of 12 residues. Unmatched junction bases numbered 5, after V lost 6 bases and J lost 5 bases. The CDR3 reads CASTGQSHEQYF. Written as DNA, the CDR3 is TGTGCCAGCACGGGACAGTCCCACGAGCAGTACTTC.

This chain uses TRBV7-9 with TRBJ1-1; D not certain. Trimming pared 2 bases from V and 1 base from J, leaving 5 bases between. CDR1 SEHNR and CDR2 FQNEAQ come from the germline V gene (reference sequence). The length of the CDR3 is 13 residues. As DNA, the CDR3 is TGTGCCAGCAGCTTATACGGGAACACTGAAGCTTTCTTT. It codes for CASSLYGNTEAFF.

The chain uses TRBV28 and TRBJ1-2; possible D gene TRBD1, 6 bases. V was shortened by 6 bases and J by 5 bases, with 10 bases between the two germline ends. Per the germline V gene, CDR1 is MDHEN and CDR2 is SYDVKM. This CDR3 contains 12 residues. DNA for the CDR3: TGTGCCAGCAGGTTCAGGGGTTATGGCTACACCTTC. It codes for CASRFRGYGYTF.

The chain is built from TRBV19 and TRBJ2-7, with unresolved D. The germline CDR1 and CDR2 sequences are LNHDA and SQIVND (reference sequence). V was clipped by 1 base and J by 0 bases, with 4 bases between them. CDR3 length: 13 residues. CDR3 nucleotides: TGTGCCAGTAGTATAGGGCCCTCCTACGAGCAGTACTTC. Amino acid sequence: CASSIGPSYEQYF. The variable domain in full, with the rest retrieved from reference TRBV19 and TRBJ2-7, is DGGITQSPKYLFRKEGQNVTLSCEQNLNHDAMYWYRQDPGQGLRLIYYSQIVNDFQKGDIAEGYSVSREKKESFPLTVTSAQKNPTAFYLCASSIGPSYEQYFGPGTRLTVT.

The V call is TRBV10-3, the J call TRBJ2-2; a possible D gene is TRBD2 (6 bases). The length of the CDR3 is 14 residues. Germline lookup yields CDR1 ENHRY and CDR2 SYGVKD. Trimming stripped 6 bases from V and 0 bases from J, with 8 bases between. For the CDR3, the DNA is TGTGCCATCAGCGGGACTGCGAACACCGGGGAGCTGTTTTTT. Its translation is CAISGTANTGELFF.

The chain couples TRBV7-9 to TRBJ1-1; D unclear. This CDR3 contains 12 residues. V shed 3 bases and J shed 3 bases, with 5 bases lying between them. The germline V gene encodes CDR1 SEHNR and CDR2 FQNEAQ (reference sequence). The CDR3 region is CASSFPDTEAFF. The CDR3 coding sequence is TGTGCCAGCAGCTTTCCTGACACTGAAGCTTTCTTT.

V is TRBV20-1 and J is TRBJ1-5, with D possibly being TRBD1 (5 bases). Germline values: CDR1 DFQATT, CDR2 SNEGSKA (reference sequence). The ends were cut back, 3 bases at V and 6 bases at J, with 12 bases in the middle. CDR3 length equals 13 residues. The DNA for the CDR3 is TGCAGTGCTAGTAAAGGGGTGGTTCAGCCCCAGCATTTT. Protein sequence: CSASKGVVQPQHF.

The genes are TRBV28 and TRBJ2-1; TRBD2 might be the D (5 bases). The CDR3 length is 14 residues. CDR1 is MDHEN, CDR2 SYDVKM, per germline. Trimming removed 5 bases from V and 6 bases from J, with 14 bases in between. The CDR3 sequence is CASSQTGFRNEQFF. CDR3 DNA sequence: TGTGCCAGCAGTCAGACGGGATTTCGCAATGAGCAGTTCTTC.

V and J are TRBV7-2 and TRBJ1-2; tentatively, D is TRBD1 (6 bases). The V gene's germline CDR1 is SGHTA and CDR2 FQGNSA. CDR3 size: 16 residues. V dropped 5 bases and J dropped 0 bases, with 16 bases sitting between them. CDR3 nucleotide sequence: TGTGCCAGCAGCCGGGACACATCGACAGCTAACTATGGCTACACCTTC. The encoded protein is CASSRDTSTANYGYTF.

The chain combines TRBV10-2 with TRBJ1-1; D might be TRBD1 (5 bases). The CDR3 loop spans 13 amino acids. CDR1 is WSHSY, CDR2 SAAADI, per germline. Deletions cut 6 bases from V and 4 bases from J, with 12 bases between. In nucleotides, the CDR3 is TGCGCCAGCAGGCCCGACAGCTTCACTGAAGCTTTCTTT. Protein sequence: CASRPDSFTEAFF.

The chain uses TRBV19 and TRBJ2-1, with TRBD2 identical over 8 bases. The CDR3 consists of 18 residues. Germline assignment: CDR1 LNHDA and CDR2 SQIVND (reference sequence). Unmatched junction bases numbered 14, after V lost 4 bases and J lost 3 bases. The CDR3 bases are TGTGCCAGTAGTAAGCGCCATTATCGGACTAGCAGCTACAATGAGCAGTTCTTC. Protein: CASSKRHYRTSSYNEQFF.

For the CDR3, the DNA is TGCAGCGTTGAAGATCAAGTTAGCGAGACTTCCAGCTCCTACAATGAGCAGTTCTTC. Encoded protein: CSVEDQVSETSSSYNEQFF. The V call is TRBV29-1, the J call TRBJ2-1; D is perhaps TRBD2 (5 bases). The length of the CDR3 is 19 residues. V gave up 0 bases and J gave up 0 bases, with 21 bases separating them. Germline V gene lookup returns CDR1 SQVTM and CDR2 ANQGSEA.

V usage is TRBV5-1 and J usage is TRBJ2-7; 7 bases are shared with TRBD2. Germline V gene data show CDR1 as SGHRS and CDR2 as YFSETQ. This CDR3 has 16 amino acids. The J segment lost 3 bases and the V segment lost 1 base, leaving 10 bases of the junction unmatched. The CDR3 coding sequence is TGCGCCAGCAGCTTGACGGGAGGTTCTGACGGCTACGAGCAGTACTTC. This codes for CASSLTGGSDGYEQYF.

The CDR3 region is CASSIGAGRYLDYGYTF. The CDR3 DNA reads as TGTGCCAGTAGTATAGGTGCAGGGCGCTATCTCGACTATGGCTACACCTTC. The rearrangement links TRBV19 to TRBJ1-2, with D possibly TRBD1 on 5 matching bases. The CDR3 contains 17 residues. Trimming took off 1 base at V and 3 bases at J, with 18 bases between the two ends. Per germline, CDR1 LNHDA and CDR2 SQIVND (reference sequence).

The J gene is TRBJ1-2, the V gene TRBV2; 7 nucleotides align to TRBD1. The CDR3 contains 19 residues. Losses at the gene ends were 6 bases for V and 0 bases for J; bases not matched to a gene: 19. The germline gives CDR1 SNHLY, CDR2 FYNNEI. The CDR3 DNA is TGTGCCAGCAGCGCGAGAGAAATAGACAGGGTTCGGGCTAACTATGGCTACACCTTC. Its translation is CASSAREIDRVRANYGYTF.

V and J are TRBV28 and TRBJ1-5, with 10 nucleotides matching TRBD1. CDR3 length equals 17 residues. Germline CDR1 MDHEN, CDR2 SYDVKM. The V and J ends lost 6 bases and 2 bases, in that order; junction bases with no gene match: 10. In DNA, the CDR3 is TGTGCCAGCAGCCTTACGGGACAGGGGTTGCGCAATCAGCCCCAGCATTTT. Its protein product is CASSLTGQGLRNQPQHF.

CDR3 region: CASSYSATSVTFLAETQYF. CDR3 DNA sequence: TGTGCCAGCAGTTACTCGGCGACTAGCGTAACCTTCTTGGCGGAGACCCAGTACTTC. The chain employs TRBV6-2 or TRBV6-3 and TRBJ2-5; the match to TRBD2 covers 8 bases. There are 19 residues in the CDR3. V lost 0 bases to trimming and J lost 5 bases; unmatched junction nucleotides: 17. Germline CDR1 MNHEY, CDR2 SVGEGT.

The V and J genes are TRBV19 and TRBJ2-2, with a tentative D call TRBD2 (6 bases). The germline V and J ends were trimmed by 7 bases and 0 bases, with 24 bases remaining between them. The length of the CDR3 is 19 residues. Germline loops: CDR1 LNHDA, CDR2 SQIVND (reference sequence). CDR3 in DNA: TGTGCCAGTACTCTCCTGGGATTGCGGGACCCCGCGAACACCGGGGAGCTGTTTTTT. Residues: CASTLLGLRDPANTGELFF.

The V and J genes are TRBV29-1 and TRBJ1-1; D is undetermined. Trimming stripped 4 bases from V and 0 bases from J, with 15 bases between. Germline lookup yields CDR1 SQVTM and CDR2 ANQGSEA. This CDR3 has 15 residues. CDR3 sequence: CSVVWLIKMNTEAFF. The CDR3 region has the DNA TGCAGCGTTGTGTGGCTGATAAAAATGAACACTGAAGCTTTCTTT.

The chain links TRBV19 to TRBJ1-1; 9 bases are shared with TRBD1. Germline values: CDR1 LNHDA, CDR2 SQIVND (reference sequence). The CDR3 loop spans 15 amino acids. Trimming cost V 6 bases and J 0 bases; bases outside gene matches: 5. In nucleotides, the CDR3 is TGTGCCAGTAGACCGACAGGGGGAATGAACACTGAAGCTTTCTTT. It specifies CASRPTGGMNTEAFF. Looking up the rest from reference TRBV19 and TRBJ1-1 gives the full variable domain: DGGITQSPKYLFRKEGQNVTLSCEQNLNHDAMYWYRQDPGQGLRLIYYSQIVNDFQKGDIAEGYSVSREKKESFPLTVTSAQKNPTAFYLCASRPTGGMNTEAFFGQGTRLTVV.

The chain links TRBV28 to TRBJ1-1; no firm D call. Between the trimmed V and J ends, which lost 7 bases and 3 bases, there was a span of 9 bases. From germline, CDR1 is MDHEN and CDR2 SYDVKM. The length of the CDR3 is 12 residues. The CDR3 coding sequence is TGTGCCAGCACTCACCGGGACACTGAAGCTTTCTTT. Its protein is CASTHRDTEAFF.

The V and J genes are TRBV15 and TRBJ1-4; TRBD1 is a possible D gene (6 bases). The germline V and J ends were trimmed by 1 base and 0 bases, with 9 bases remaining between them. Germline values: CDR1 LNHNV, CDR2 YYDKDF (reference sequence). This CDR3 is 16 amino acids long. CDR3 region: CATSRVRGSTNEKLFF. As DNA, the CDR3 is TGTGCCACCAGCAGAGTCAGGGGATCAACTAATGAAAAACTGTTTTTT.